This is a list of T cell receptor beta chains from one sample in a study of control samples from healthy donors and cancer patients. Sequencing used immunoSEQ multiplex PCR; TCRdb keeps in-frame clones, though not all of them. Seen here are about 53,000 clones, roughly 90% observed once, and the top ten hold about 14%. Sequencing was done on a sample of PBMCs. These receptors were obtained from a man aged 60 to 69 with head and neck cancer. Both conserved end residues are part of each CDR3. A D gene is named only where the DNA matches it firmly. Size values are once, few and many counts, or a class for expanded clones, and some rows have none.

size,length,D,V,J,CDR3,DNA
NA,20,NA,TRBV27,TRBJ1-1,CASSPGGLMDANSGNTEAFF,TGTGCCAGCAGCCCCGGGGGGCTGATGGACGCAAACTCGGGGAACACTGAAGCTTTCTTT
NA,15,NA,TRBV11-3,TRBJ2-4,CASSLGGGAKNIQYF,TGTGCCAGCAGCTTAGGTGGGGGAGCCAAAAACATTCAGTACTTC
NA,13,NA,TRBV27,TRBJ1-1,CASRTRGISEAFF,TGTGCCAGCAGGACGAGGGGGATATCTGAAGCTTTCTTT
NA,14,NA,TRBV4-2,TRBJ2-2,CASSQVSYAGELFF,TGTGCCAGCAGCCAAGTCAGCTACGCCGGGGAGCTGTTTTTT
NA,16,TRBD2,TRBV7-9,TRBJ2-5,CASSLGSSGNGETQYF,TGTGCCAGCAGCTTAGGATCTAGCGGGAACGGGGAGACCCAGTACTTC
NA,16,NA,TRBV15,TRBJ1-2,CATSRDLAAPASGYTF,TGTGCCACCAGCAGAGATTTAGCGGCGCCGGCTAGTGGCTACACCTTC
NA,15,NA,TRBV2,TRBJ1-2,CASSGRGLGNYGYTF,TGTGCCAGCAGTGGACGGGGTCTTGGGAACTATGGCTACACCTTC
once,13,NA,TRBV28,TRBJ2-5,CASRYPYGETQYF,TGTGCCAGCAGGTACCCGTATGGAGAGACCCAGTACTTC
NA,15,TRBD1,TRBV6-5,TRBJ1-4,CASSPDRDSSEKLFF,TGTGCCAGCAGCCCAGACAGGGATTCGAGTGAAAAACTGTTTTTT
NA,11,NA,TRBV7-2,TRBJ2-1,CASSPEFEQFF,TGTGCCAGCAGCCCCGAGTTTGAGCAGTTCTTC
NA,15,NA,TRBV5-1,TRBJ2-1,CASSAYGVLGDEQFF,TGCGCCAGCAGCGCCTACGGGGTTTTGGGGGATGAGCAGTTCTTC
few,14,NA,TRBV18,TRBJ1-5,CASSLQGWGQPQHF,TGTGCCAGCTCACTACAGGGTTGGGGTCAGCCCCAGCATTTT
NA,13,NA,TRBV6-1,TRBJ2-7,CASSERGNYEQYF,TGTGCCAGCAGTGAACGGGGAAACTACGAGCAGTACTTC
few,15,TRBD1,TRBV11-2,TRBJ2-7,CASSSRGTGSDEQYF,TGTGCCAGCAGCTCCCGGGGGACAGGGTCCGACGAGCAGTACTTC
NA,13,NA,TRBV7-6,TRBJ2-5,CASSQSGPLTQYF,TGTGCCAGCAGCCAATCGGGCCCTTTGACCCAGTACTTC
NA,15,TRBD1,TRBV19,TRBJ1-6,CASSIVTGGGSPLHF,TGTGCCAGTAGTATAGTTACAGGGGGCGGTTCACCCCTCCACTTT
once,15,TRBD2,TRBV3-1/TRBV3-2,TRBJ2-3,CASSQRGGMTDTQYF,TGTGCCAGCAGCCAACGGGGGGGCATGACAGATACGCAGTATTTT
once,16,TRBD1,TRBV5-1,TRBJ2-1,CASSPRQGIGDNEQFF,TGCGCCAGCAGCCCCAGACAGGGGATAGGAGACAATGAGCAGTTCTTC
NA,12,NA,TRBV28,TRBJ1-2,CASSRGLYGYTF,TGTGCCAGCAGCCGCGGACTTTATGGCTACACCTTC
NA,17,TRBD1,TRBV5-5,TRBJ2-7,CASSLGRPGTGDYEQYF,TGTGCCAGCAGCTTGGGCCGCCCCGGGACAGGGGACTACGAGCAGTACTTC
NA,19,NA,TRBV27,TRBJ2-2,CASSLSTSILSPGTGELFF,TGTGCCAGCAGTTTATCGACAAGCATTTTATCCCCAGGCACCGGGGAGCTGTTTTTT
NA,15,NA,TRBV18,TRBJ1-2,CASSPLPGSNYGYTF,TGTGCCAGCTCACCACTTCCGGGCTCGAACTATGGCTACACCTTC
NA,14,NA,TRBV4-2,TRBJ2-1,CASSAGQRRNEQFF,TGTGCCAGCAGCGCGGGACAGAGGAGGAATGAGCAGTTCTTC
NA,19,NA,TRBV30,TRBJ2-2,CAWSVLSMLSSVGTGELFF,TGTGCCTGGAGTGTACTGAGTATGTTGTCTAGCGTCGGCACCGGGGAGCTGTTTTTT
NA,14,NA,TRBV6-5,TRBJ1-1,CASSYRLDSTEAFF,TGTGCCAGCAGTTACAGGCTGGACAGCACTGAAGCTTTCTTT
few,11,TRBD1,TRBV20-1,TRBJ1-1,CSAGTGGEAFF,TGCAGTGCGGGGACAGGGGGTGAAGCTTTCTTT
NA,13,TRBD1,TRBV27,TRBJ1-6,CAMSDRANSPLHF,TGTGCCATGTCGGACAGGGCTAATTCACCCCTCCACTTT
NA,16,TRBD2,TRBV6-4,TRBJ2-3,CASSVRASGGTDTQYF,TGTGCCAGCAGTGTCCGGGCTAGCGGGGGCACAGATACGCAGTATTTT
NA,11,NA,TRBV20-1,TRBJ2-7,CSARNSYEQYF,TGCAGTGCTAGAAACTCCTACGAGCAGTACTTC
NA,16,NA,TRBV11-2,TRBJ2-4,CASSLRGSLAKNIQYF,TGTGCCAGCAGCTTGAGGGGGAGCCTAGCCAAAAACATTCAGTACTTC
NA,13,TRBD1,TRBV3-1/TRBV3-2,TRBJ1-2,CASSQGTGLGYTF,TGTGCCAGCAGCCAGGGGACAGGGCTGGGCTACACCTTC
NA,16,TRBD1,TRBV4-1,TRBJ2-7,CASSQPGQGASYEQYF,TGCGCCAGCAGCCAACCGGGACAGGGGGCGAGCTACGAGCAGTACTTC
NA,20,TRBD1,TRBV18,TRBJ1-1,CASSLLLPKTGGGGDTEAFF,TGTGCCAGCTCACTCCTCCTGCCGAAAACAGGGGGCGGTGGAGACACTGAAGCTTTCTTT
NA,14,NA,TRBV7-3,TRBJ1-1,CASSLYHGNTEAFF,TGTGCCAGCAGCTTATACCACGGGAACACTGAAGCTTTCTTT
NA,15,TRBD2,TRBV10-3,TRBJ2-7,CAISKTGTSGDEQYF,TGTGCCATCAGTAAAACCGGGACTAGCGGGGACGAGCAGTACTTC
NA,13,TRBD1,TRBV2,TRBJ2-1,CATRQGPYNEQFF,TGTGCCACCCGACAGGGACCCTACAATGAGCAGTTCTTC
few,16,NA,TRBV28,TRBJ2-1,CASSLLSGVASHEQFF,TGTGCCAGCAGTTTACTGTCGGGGGTCGCCTCCCATGAGCAGTTCTTC
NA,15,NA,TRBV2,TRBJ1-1,CASSEAGGVNTEAFF,TGTGCCAGCAGTGAAGCAGGGGGGGTGAACACTGAAGCTTTCTTT
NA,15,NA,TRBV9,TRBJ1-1,CASSVEVTQNTEAFF,TGTGCCAGCAGCGTAGAGGTCACGCAGAACACTGAAGCTTTCTTT
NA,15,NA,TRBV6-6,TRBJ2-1,CASSYGASQGPRPFF,TGTGCCAGCAGTTACGGGGCTAGTCAAGGCCCCAGACCGTTCTTC
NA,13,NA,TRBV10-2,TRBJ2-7,CASSEVPRHEQYF,TGCGCCAGCAGTGAGGTCCCAAGGCACGAGCAGTACTTC
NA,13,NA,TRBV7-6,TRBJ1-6,CASSERKLSPLHF,TGTGCCAGCAGCGAGCGAAAACTTTCACCCCTCCACTTT
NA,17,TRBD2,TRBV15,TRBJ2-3,CATSRKGLVLSTDTQYF,TGTGCCACCAGCAGAAAGGGACTAGTCCTTAGCACAGATACGCAGTATTTT
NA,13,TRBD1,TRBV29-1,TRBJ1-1,CSATDRRDTEAFF,TGCAGCGCGACGGACAGGAGAGACACTGAAGCTTTCTTT
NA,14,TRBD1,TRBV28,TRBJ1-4,CASRFRGNNEKLFF,TGTGCCAGCAGGTTCAGGGGGAATAATGAAAAACTGTTTTTT
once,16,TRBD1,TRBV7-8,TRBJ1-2,CASSSGTGEVVFGYTF,TGTGCCAGCAGCTCCGGGACAGGGGAGGTTGTATTTGGCTACACCTTC
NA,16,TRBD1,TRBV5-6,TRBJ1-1,CASSFGTGYVGTEAFF,TGTGCCAGCAGCTTCGGGACAGGGTACGTCGGCACTGAAGCTTTCTTT